Shown below are 9 T cell receptor beta chains from a single sample sequenced in a study of CD8 T cells in ankylosing spondylitis. Whole-study results and caveats: Ankylosing spondylitis blood appeared to carry a characteristic TCR beta motif of several highly homologous variants.

TCRdb passed the 5' RACE reads through MiXCR, listing each CDR3 protein once. The data show around 91,000 distinct CDR3 sequences, about 9% seen once. These receptors' antigens are unknown. The specimen was blood, either unsorted or a sorted T cell fraction (not recorded which). The source is a male donor with ankylosing spondylitis.

The CDR3: CASSPRGSSNEQFF. CDR3 nucleotide sequence: TGTGCCAGCAGTCCTAGGGGCAGCTCCAATGAGCAGTTCTTC. This chain links TRBV27 with TRBJ2-1, with TRBD1 as a possible D gene (5 bases). V was clipped by 5 bases and J by 6 bases, with 14 bases between them. Germline CDR1 and CDR2: MNHEY and SMNVEV (reference sequence). The CDR3 has 14 amino acids.

The chain is built from TRBV11-2 and TRBJ1-2, with D possibly being TRBD1 (5 bases). The CDR3 runs 12 residues. Per germline, CDR1 SGHAT and CDR2 FQNNGV. The V and J ends lost 10 bases and 4 bases respectively, with 13 bases between them. The CDR3 DNA follows: TGTGCCACCCCGGGGGGGACCTATGGCTACACCTTC. It is translated as CATPGGTYGYTF.

This chain links TRBV19 with TRBJ2-7, with 7 bases that match TRBD2. The length of the CDR3 is 15 residues. In germline, CDR1 is LNHDA, CDR2 SQIVND (reference sequence). Losses at the gene ends were 5 bases for V and 4 bases for J; bases not matched to a gene: 11. CDR3 bases: TGTGCCAGTAGTCCGTCTAGCGGAGACGAATACGAGCAGTACGTC. This sequence encodes CASSPSSGDEYEQYV.

This clonotype was seen a few times. The V and J genes are TRBV27 and TRBJ2-1, with TRBD2 identical over 8 bases. The J segment lost 9 bases and the V segment lost 0 bases, leaving 7 bases of the junction unmatched. The CDR3 is made up of 15 amino acids. The germline gives CDR1 MNHEY, CDR2 SMNVEV (reference sequence). CDR3 loop: CASSLSAGGQSEQFF. CDR3 in DNA: TGTGCCAGCAGTTTATCCGCGGGAGGACAGAGTGAGCAGTTCTTC.

This clonotype was recorded many times. The chain is built from TRBV7-9 and TRBJ1-1; no clear D. The length of the CDR3 is 16 residues. Deletions cut 1 base from V and 11 bases from J, with 23 bases between. Germline V gene lookup returns CDR1 SEHNR and CDR2 FQNEAQ (reference sequence). For the CDR3, the DNA is TGTGCCAGCAGCTTAGAAGACCATATCATAGCTCCCGAGGCTTTCTTT. Translated, it gives CASSLEDHIIAPEAFF.

Many counts were recorded for this clonotype. This rearrangement joins TRBV27 to TRBJ2-5; D might be TRBD2 (7 bases). Germline V gene lookup returns CDR1 MNHEY and CDR2 SMNVEV (reference sequence). The CDR3 is 18 amino acids. V was pared by 5 bases and J by 4 bases, with 26 bases between. CDR3 in amino acids: CASSGFGEGVGLGETQYF. The CDR3 DNA reads as TGTGCCAGCAGTGGATTCGGGGAGGGGGTAGGACTAGGAGAGACCCAGTACTTC.

The chain has TRBV20-1 and TRBJ1-6; possibly TRBD1 for D (6 bases). V was trimmed by 1 base and J by 4 bases, leaving 14 bases between them. Germline V gene data show CDR1 as DFQATT and CDR2 as SNEGSKA (reference sequence). The length of the CDR3 is 16 residues. CDR3 nucleotide sequence: TGCAGTGCTAGAGCAAGACAGGTCCTTTATAATTCACCCCTCCACTTT. Translating it yields CSARARQVLYNSPLHF.

This clonotype was detected ten times or more. This chain links TRBV27 with TRBJ2-7; perhaps D is TRBD1 or TRBD2 (6 bases each). CDR3 length: 12 amino acids. V was shortened by 6 bases and J by 2 bases, with 8 bases between the two germline ends. The germline CDR1 and CDR2 sequences are MNHEY and SMNVEV (reference sequence). The CDR3 DNA follows: TGTGCCAGCAGCGGGGGCACCTACGAGCAGTACTTC. Protein: CASSGGTYEQYF.

V usage is TRBV9 and J usage is TRBJ2-1; 11 positions agree with TRBD2. This CDR3 has 15 amino acids. Germline V lookup: CDR1 SGDLS, CDR2 YYNGEE. With 3 bases clipped from V and 9 bases from J, the junction kept 8 bases outside the gene matches. CDR3 region: CASSATSGRVVEQFF. For the CDR3, the DNA is TGTGCCAGCAGCGCTACTAGCGGGAGAGTAGTTGAGCAGTTCTTC. Complete variable domain (other parts from reference TRBV9 and TRBJ2-1): DSGVTQTPKHLITATGQRVTLRCSPRSGDLSVYWYQQSLDQGLQFLIQYYNGEERAKGNILERFSAQQFPDLHSELNLSSLELGDSALYFCASSATSGRVVEQFFGPGTRLTVL.